The 17 T cell receptor beta chains below all came from one sample that was sequenced in a study of OX40 agonist ivuxolimab in advanced cancers. Receptor libraries were prepared by the immunoSEQ multiplex PCR assay. As stored in TCRdb, this immuneACCESS dataset retains in-frame rearrangements with V and J assigned. A fraction of the clones does not appear; measured against another copy, unresolved V genes explain less than half of the discrepancy, and the remainder lacks a known reason. This sample lists tens of thousands of clones; about 87% were detected once. Roughly 1% of the sample goes to the ten largest clones. Sequenced here: CD4+ or CD8+ T cells sorted from blood, sampled in a trial of the OX40 agonist ivuxolimab. These receptors all stem from an adult with an advanced solid tumor such as melanoma, head and neck, liver or kidney cancer.

This clone was detected only a few times. Other DNA variants within this sample encode the same CDR3. This chain connects TRBV2 to TRBJ2-5, with D tentatively TRBD2 (6 bases). The CDR3 extends over 12 amino acids. V was clipped by 7 bases and J by 1 base, with 7 bases between them. CDR1 is SNHLY and CDR2 is FYNNEI in the germline V gene. CDR3: CASKGLQETQYF. DNA for the CDR3: TGTGCCAGCAAGGGACTCCAAGAGACCCAGTACTTC.

This clone was seen only once. This chain links TRBV12-2 with TRBJ1-4; the D call in the table, TRBD1, was not verified against the DNA. TRBV12-2 is a pseudogene segment. This CDR3 has 15 amino acids. The CDR3 nucleotides are TGTGCAAGTCGCTTCCACAGGGGGCGCGGTGAAAAACTGTTTTTT. Translating it yields CASRFHRGRGEKLFF.

V gene TRBV14 combines with J gene TRBJ2-7, with 7 bases lining up with TRBD2. V lost 0 bases to trimming and J lost 5 bases; unmatched junction nucleotides: 16. Germline V gene sequence: CDR1 SGHDN, CDR2 FVKESK. This CDR3 has 18 residues. The CDR3 here is CASSQELFPGLLTDEQYF. In DNA, the CDR3 is TGTGCCAGCAGCCAAGAACTCTTCCCGGGACTACTAACTGACGAGCAGTACTTC.

Concerning this clone itself: This specimen includes other DNA sequences encoding the same CDR3. The chain has TRBV7-9 and TRBJ2-7, with D perhaps assigned TRBD1 or TRBD2 (5 bases each). The germline V gene encodes CDR1 SEHNR and CDR2 FQNEAQ (reference sequence). CDR3 length: 13 residues. V was cut by 4 bases and J by 2 bases, with 9 bases left in between. The CDR3 region has the DNA TGTGCCAGCAGCTCGGGGCGGGCCTACGAGCAGTACTTC. Its protein product is CASSSGRAYEQYF.

This clone appeared a few times. This rearrangement joins TRBV7-2 to TRBJ1-2, with D possibly being TRBD1 (6 bases). The CDR3 covers 14 residues. Looked up from germline, CDR1 is SGHTA and CDR2 is FQGNSA. The V and J ends lost 5 bases and 8 bases respectively, with 18 bases between them. The CDR3 DNA reads as TGTGCCAGCAGCCCCCCCGACACAGGGCGGGGCTACACCTTC. Protein sequence: CASSPPDTGRGYTF.

The chain uses TRBV4-1 and TRBJ2-3; D gene unclear. Germline-derived CDR1 and CDR2 are MGHRA and YSYEKL. V was shortened by 4 bases and J by 6 bases, with 17 bases between the two germline ends. The CDR3 has 15 residues. CDR3 sequence reads: CASSPRTSPLDTQYF. The CDR3 nucleotides are TGCGCCAGCAGCCCCCGAACCTCCCCGTTGGATACGCAGTATTTT.

This clone was recorded only once. This chain joins TRBV6-5 and TRBJ2-1; D remains ambiguous. CDR3 length: 14 residues. Germline assignment: CDR1 MNHEY and CDR2 SVGAGI. The V and J ends lost 6 bases and 6 bases respectively, with 15 bases between them. CDR3 bases: TGTGCCAGCAGGCCCGGGCCCGGCGGCAATGAGCAGTTCTTC. Translated: CASRPGPGGNEQFF.

This rearrangement joins TRBV28 to TRBJ2-3; tentatively, D is TRBD1 (6 bases). CDR1 and CDR2 (germline): MDHEN, SYDVKM. This CDR3 is 15 amino acids long. Between the trimmed V and J ends, which lost 7 bases and 1 base, there was a span of 15 bases. CDR3 bases: TGTGCCAGCACCCGGCAGGGGTTTGGCACAGATACGCAGTATTTT. It encodes CASTRQGFGTDTQYF.

The chain uses TRBV6-6 and TRBJ1-5; D gene unclear. This CDR3 is 14 amino acids long. Trimming took off 2 bases at V and 7 bases at J, with 12 bases between the two ends. Germline lookup yields CDR1 MNHNY and CDR2 SVGAGI (reference sequence). In nucleotides, the CDR3 is TGTGCCAGCAGTTACGCGGGTTCTGTGCAGCCCCAGCATTTT. Residues: CASSYAGSVQPQHF.

Here the CDR3 DNA reads TGTGCCAGTAGTATAGACTACATAGGAATGCAGCCCCAGCATTTT. This encodes CASSIDYIGMQPQHF. V is TRBV19 and J is TRBJ1-5; D call uncertain. The CDR3 is made up of 15 amino acids. Germline assignment: CDR1 LNHDA and CDR2 SQIVND (reference sequence). V lost 0 bases and J lost 7, with 13 bases in between.

V gene TRBV9 combines with J gene TRBJ2-1; 9 bases match TRBD1. CDR3 length: 17 residues. Looked up from germline, CDR1 is SGDLS and CDR2 is YYNGEE. J lost 6 bases, V lost 0 bases, and 10 bases had no gene match. The CDR3 spells CASSVESGQGRGNEQFF. CDR3 sequence (DNA): TGTGCCAGCAGCGTAGAGTCGGGACAGGGCCGGGGCAATGAGCAGTTCTTC. The full variable domain, rest sourced from reference TRBV9 and TRBJ2-1, is DSGVTQTPKHLITATGQRVTLRCSPRSGDLSVYWYQQSLDQGLQFLIQYYNGEERAKGNILERFSAQQFPDLHSELNLSSLELGDSALYFCASSVESGQGRGNEQFFGPGTRLTVL.

This clone has a single count. The chain employs TRBV19 and TRBJ1-5, with D perhaps matching TRBD1 (5 bases). The germline gives CDR1 LNHDA, CDR2 SQIVND (reference sequence). With 6 bases removed from V and 3 bases from J, the gap between germline ends came to 18 bases. The CDR3 is 16 amino acids. The CDR3 reads CASRGLGTVANQPQHF. The CDR3 DNA follows: TGTGCCAGTAGGGGACTAGGTACAGTGGCCAATCAGCCCCAGCATTTT.

The chain links TRBV29-1 to TRBJ2-7; 9 bases fit TRBD1. The CDR3 totals 12 residues. J gave up 3 bases and V 3 bases, and 0 bases lay outside the gene matches. Germline CDR1 and CDR2: SQVTM and ANQGSEA. The CDR3 sequence: CSVEDRGYEQYF. CDR3 DNA sequence: TGCAGCGTTGAGGACAGGGGCTACGAGCAGTACTTC.

The chain combines TRBV4-1 with TRBJ2-7; TRBD2 aligns across 8 bases. Germline trimming cut 4 bases from V and 6 bases from J; bases unmatched to any gene: 11. The CDR3 loop spans 15 amino acids. Germline V lookup: CDR1 MGHRA, CDR2 YSYEKL. The CDR3 is CASSPGGASVVEQYF. The CDR3 DNA is TGCGCCAGCAGCCCCGGGGGGGCCTCGGTTGTCGAGCAGTACTTC.

V is TRBV15 and J is TRBJ1-4, with D unresolved. Germline V lookup: CDR1 LNHNV, CDR2 YYDKDF (reference sequence). CDR3 length equals 13 residues. V was shortened by 1 base and J by 8 bases, with 8 bases between the two germline ends. CDR3 bases: TGTGCCACCAGCAGAGGATTGGGGGAAAAACTGTTTTTT. Protein sequence: CATSRGLGEKLFF.

In this sample, this clone turned up a few times. This chain uses TRBV5-1 with TRBJ2-5, with TRBD2 identical over 11 bases. The trim removed 0 bases at V and 5 bases at J, leaving 6 bases unmatched. Germline loops: CDR1 SGHRS, CDR2 YFSETQ. The CDR3 loop spans 16 amino acids. The CDR3 loop is CASSLAVTSGGETQYF. CDR3 DNA: TGCGCCAGCAGCTTGGCTGTTACTAGCGGGGGTGAGACCCAGTACTTC.

The V gene is TRBV5-1, the J gene TRBJ2-2; D possibly corresponds to TRBD2 (6 bases). The germline CDR1 and CDR2 sequences are SGHRS and YFSETQ. V gave up 0 bases and J gave up 4 bases, with 10 bases separating them. The length of the CDR3 is 15 residues. For the CDR3, the DNA is TGCGCCAGCAGCTTGGGACTAGTTATCACCGGGGAGCTGTTTTTT. It encodes CASSLGLVITGELFF. The variable domain in full, with the rest retrieved from reference TRBV5-1 and TRBJ2-2, is KAGVTQTPRYLIKTRGQQVTLSCSPISGHRSVSWYQQTPGQGLQFLFEYFSETQRNKGNFPGRFSGRQFSNSRSEMNVSTLELGDSALYLCASSLGLVITGELFFGEGSRLTVL.